These 23 T cell receptor beta chains were sequenced from one sample in a study of neurological immune-mediated disorders (dated by TCRdb to the late 2010s). Reading the label with the study, this specimen's time point is: longitudinal time-point 2. Preparation of the library involved 5' RACE. Sequencing used an Illumina HiSeq 2500. Through fastp at Q25 and MiXCR, TCRdb rebuilt clones from the public reads, retaining in-frame beta chains. Rows matching on CDR3 protein sequence are summarized as one entry with the most common DNA and genes. Recorded for this sample are about 80,000 distinct CDR3 sequences; approximately 5.8% of them occurred a single time. The ten largest clonotypes hold roughly 7.3% of the sample. The sample was PBMCs. The source of these receptors is a woman between 55 and 75 years old with multiple sclerosis.

A note on this clonotype: This clone may be a read error of a much larger clone one base away. J is TRBJ2-1 and V is TRBV6-1, with D possibly being TRBD2 (5 bases). Germline loops: CDR1 MNHNS, CDR2 SASEGT. V was trimmed by 8 bases and J by 9 bases, leaving 8 bases between them. The CDR3 contains 10 residues. CDR3 sequence: CASVGSEQFF. The CDR3 nucleotides are TGTGCCAGCGTTGGGAGTGAGCAGTTCTTC.

This clonotype was counted many times. The chain carries TRBV29-1 and TRBJ2-3; 16 nucleotides line up with TRBD2. V trimming: 1 base; J trimming: 3 bases; junction bases outside the gene matches: 16. The CDR3 totals 21 residues. The germline V gene has CDR1 SQVTM and CDR2 ANQGSEA. CDR3 protein: CSVEGVFGTSGGAFGTDTQYF. Written as DNA, the CDR3 is TGCAGCGTTGAAGGAGTATTCGGGACTAGCGGGGGGGCCTTTGGTACAGATACGCAGTATTTT.

CDR3 sequence (DNA): TGTGCCAGCAGCTCCACTTACACCCCAGGCCCTAACTATGGCTACACCTTC. Protein: CASSSTYTPGPNYGYTF. The chain links TRBV5-5 to TRBJ1-2; D is unresolved. Germline V gives CDR1 SGHKS, CDR2 YYEKEE (reference sequence). Trimming took 3 bases from V and 0 from J, leaving 18 bases between them. The CDR3 is 17 residues long.

In this sample, this clonotype turned up many times. The V call is TRBV6-2 or TRBV6-3, the J call TRBJ2-2; maybe TRBD2 (6 bases). CDR1 and CDR2 (germline): MNHEY, SVGEGT. CDR3 length equals 13 residues. V lost 7 bases and J lost 4, with 10 bases in between. The CDR3 spells CASIRAGTGELFF. DNA for the CDR3: TGTGCCAGCATCAGAGCGGGCACCGGGGAGCTGTTTTTT.

This clonotype was counted many times. This sequence joins TRBV24-1 and TRBJ2-1; 7 bases are a match to TRBD2. Germline CDR1 and CDR2: KGHDR and SFDVKD. Unmatched junction bases numbered 6, after V lost 7 bases and J lost 4 bases. The length of the CDR3 is 14 residues. The CDR3, as DNA: TGTGCCACCAGCCCTAGCGGACCATACAATGAGCAGTTCTTC. This codes for CATSPSGPYNEQFF.

The sample holds many counts of this clonotype. CDR3 DNA: TGTGCCAGCTCACTTATTGAGGGCAGTAATTCACCCCTCCACTTT. This encodes CASSLIEGSNSPLHF. The chain recombines TRBV18 with TRBJ1-6, with no clear D. The CDR3 is 15 residues long. Germline V gene lookup returns CDR1 KGHSH and CDR2 LQKENI. V was pared by 4 bases and J by 6 bases, with 13 bases between.

This clonotype was observed at least ten times. The gene calls are TRBV7-2 and TRBJ2-7, with D hard to call. CDR3 size: 13 residues. Trimming cost V 5 bases and J 5 bases, with 13 bases left between them. Germline V lookup: CDR1 SGHTA, CDR2 FQGNSA. The CDR3 nucleotides are TGTGCCAGCAGCATATGGGGTGGGAACGAGCAGTACTTC. It translates to CASSIWGGNEQYF.

This clonotype has a count of ten or more. V is TRBV5-1 and J is TRBJ1-1; no firm D call. Deletions cut 4 bases from V and 0 bases from J, with 19 bases between. The CDR3 consists of 17 residues. Germline V gene lookup returns CDR1 SGHRS and CDR2 YFSETQ. The CDR3 coding sequence is TGCGCCAGCAGCCCTAGTCTATCCGGTGCAATGAACACTGAAGCTTTCTTT. It specifies CASSPSLSGAMNTEAFF.

Many counts were recorded for this clonotype. V usage is TRBV4-1 and J usage is TRBJ2-3; D call uncertain. CDR3 size: 14 residues. With 3 bases removed from V and 1 base from J, the gap between germline ends came to 8 bases. CDR1 is MGHRA and CDR2 is YSYEKL in the germline V gene. The CDR3 DNA reads as TGCGCCAGCAGCCAGAGAGTACGCACAGATACGCAGTATTTT. It encodes CASSQRVRTDTQYF.

The chain carries TRBV7-8 and TRBJ2-2, with a tentative D call TRBD2 (5 bases). The V gene lost 1 base and the J gene lost 5 bases, with 8 bases spanning the gap. Germline CDR1 reads SGHVS; CDR2 reads FQNEAQ. CDR3 length: 14 residues. CDR3 region: CASSLVSGTGELFF. The CDR3 DNA sequence: TGTGCCAGCAGCTTAGTTTCGGGGACCGGGGAGCTGTTTTTT.

In its sample, this clonotype was seen many times. The V call is TRBV5-1, the J call TRBJ2-5; D is unresolved. Germline CDR1 and CDR2: SGHRS and YFSETQ. The V end was cut by 6 bases, the J end by 1 base, with 13 bases between. The CDR3 totals 14 residues. The chain's CDR3 is CASTLSWGQETQYF. The CDR3 coding sequence is TGCGCCAGCACCTTATCTTGGGGCCAAGAGACCCAGTACTTC.

Concerning this clonotype itself: The junction does not match germline at one end; this may be a read error. The chain combines TRBV6-6 with TRBJ1-1; 8 nucleotides line up with TRBD1. Per germline, CDR1 MNHNY and CDR2 SVGAGI (reference sequence). The CDR3 is 15 residues long. This CDR3 is CVSSPVGQVNTEAFF. The CDR3 region has the DNA TGTGTCAGCAGTCCCGTGGGACAGGTGAACACTGAAGCTTTCTTT.

This clonotype has ten or more counts. The gene calls are TRBV5-1 and TRBJ2-1; 7 bases fit TRBD2. In germline, CDR1 is SGHRS, CDR2 YFSETQ. With 2 bases clipped from V and 4 bases from J, the junction kept 6 bases outside the gene matches. This CDR3 is built from 15 residues. The CDR3: CASSLAGRDYNEQFF. CDR3 DNA: TGCGCCAGCAGCTTAGCGGGGCGCGATTACAATGAGCAGTTCTTC.

This clonotype was counted a few times. This chain links TRBV20-1 with TRBJ1-6, with D tentatively TRBD1 (6 bases). Germline V CDR1 and CDR2: DFQATT, SNEGSKA (reference sequence). The V end was cut by 1 base, the J end by 6 bases, with 13 bases between. This CDR3 has 15 residues. The CDR3 bases are TGCAGTGCTAGAGGGGAAGGGGGTTTTAATTCACCCCTCCACTTT. Translated: CSARGEGGFNSPLHF.

This clonotype was found many times. The gene calls are TRBV5-1 and TRBJ2-7, with a weak D call TRBD2 (6 bases). Germline loops: CDR1 SGHRS, CDR2 YFSETQ. The CDR3 is 17 amino acids. V shed 4 bases and J shed 1 base, with 21 bases lying between them. The CDR3 sequence is CASSGKGLRSFSYEQYF. CDR3 DNA sequence: TGCGCCAGCAGCGGGAAGGGACTTCGATCATTTTCCTACGAGCAGTACTTC.

This clonotype was found a few times. J is TRBJ2-7 and V is TRBV20-1; 8 positions match TRBD2. After removal of 0 bases from V and 2 bases from J, the junction contained 6 bases not matched to a gene. Germline V gene data show CDR1 as DFQATT and CDR2 as SNEGSKA (reference sequence). The CDR3 is 15 residues long. CDR3 in amino acids: CSAREFGGGPYEQYF. The CDR3 DNA reads as TGCAGTGCTAGAGAATTCGGGGGGGGGCCCTACGAGCAGTACTTC.

This clonotype occurred many times. The V gene is TRBV6-5, the J gene TRBJ1-5; 7 positions match TRBD1. The CDR3 runs 14 residues. In germline, CDR1 is MNHEY, CDR2 SVGAGI. After removal of 6 bases from V and 6 bases from J, the junction contained 8 bases not matched to a gene. The CDR3 DNA sequence: TGTGCCAGCAGGCCTCGACAGGGCTTTCAGCCCCAGCATTTT. The encoded protein is CASRPRQGFQPQHF.

This clonotype showed up many times. The chain links TRBV6-5 to TRBJ1-2; no firm D call. Germline CDR1 is MNHEY and CDR2 is SVGAGI. The CDR3 sequence is 11 residues long. V shed 6 bases and J shed 8 bases, with 10 bases lying between them. The CDR3 sequence is CASSNLEGYTF. The CDR3 nucleotides are TGTGCCAGCAGCAACCTTGAGGGCTACACCTTC.

Many counts were recorded for this clonotype. The chain combines TRBV20-1 with TRBJ2-7; unclear D gene. The CDR3 is 17 residues long. CDR1 and CDR2 from the germline V gene are DFQATT and SNEGSKA (reference sequence). The V and J ends lost 3 bases and 4 bases respectively, with 25 bases between them. Written as DNA, the CDR3 is TGCAGTGCTAGCCGAGTCTCTCCGGGCCCCACTGGGTACGAGCAGTACTTC. Translated, it gives CSASRVSPGPTGYEQYF.

At least ten counts were recorded for this clonotype. The chain is built from TRBV11-2 and TRBJ2-1; D possibly corresponds to TRBD2 (7 bases). The CDR3 covers 15 residues. Trimming shortened V by 3 bases and J by 3 bases, and 12 bases separated the two germline ends. Germline V gene lookup returns CDR1 SGHAT and CDR2 FQNNGV. The CDR3 DNA reads as TGTGCCAGCAGCTTTAGGGGGGGATACTACAATGAGCAGTTCTTC. This codes for CASSFRGGYYNEQFF. The full variable domain, its missing parts supplied by reference TRBV11-2 and TRBJ2-1, is EAGVAQSPRYKIIEKRQSVAFWCNPISGHATLYWYQQILGQGPKLLIQFQNNGVVDDSQLPKDRFSAERLKGVDSTLKIQPAKLEDSAVYLCASSFRGGYYNEQFFGPGTRLTVL.

This clonotype was counted many times. V gene TRBV5-1 combines with J gene TRBJ2-1; D is perhaps TRBD1 or TRBD2 (5 bases each). Trimming cost V 0 bases and J 6 bases, with 10 bases left between them. Germline assignment: CDR1 SGHRS and CDR2 YFSETQ. CDR3 length equals 14 residues. The chain's CDR3 is CASSLGDQLNEQFF. The DNA of the CDR3 is TGCGCCAGCAGCTTGGGGGACCAACTCAATGAGCAGTTCTTC.

This clonotype came up many times. The chain uses TRBV15 and TRBJ1-1; D remains ambiguous. The V gene's germline CDR1 is LNHNV and CDR2 YYDKDF (reference sequence). The length of the CDR3 is 16 residues. Trimming took 2 bases from V and 0 from J, leaving 13 bases between them. CDR3 protein: CATSRIRTIMNTEAFF. The CDR3 bases are TGTGCCACCAGCAGAATAAGGACGATAATGAACACTGAAGCTTTCTTT. The entire variable domain, with the rest obtained from reference TRBV15 and TRBJ1-1, is as follows: DAMVIQNPRYQVTQFGKPVTLSCSQTLNHNVMYWYQQKSSQAPKLLFHYYDKDFNNEADTPDNFQSRRPNTSFCFLDIRSPGLGDTAMYLCATSRIRTIMNTEAFFGQGTRLTVV.

This clonotype was observed at least ten times. The chain combines TRBV7-2 with TRBJ2-1; TRBD1 aligns across 7 bases. The CDR3 runs 17 residues. After removal of 7 bases from V and 0 bases from J, the junction contained 12 bases not matched to a gene. Germline CDR1 SGHTA, CDR2 FQGNSA. The CDR3 spells CASKSRYRGRSYNEQFF. CDR3 DNA sequence: TGTGCCAGCAAATCCCGTTACAGGGGACGCTCCTACAATGAGCAGTTCTTC.